This TCR beta chain was obtained from a study of blood T cell repertoires in COVID-19. Study-level information: Acute and convalescent COVID-19 samples came from the United States, Italy and Spain. T cells, B-cell-depleted T cells, or PBMCs provided the cDNA or gDNA that served as material.

With 5 bases removed from V and 12 bases from J, the gap between germline ends came to 19 bases. The CDR3 is 13 residues long. Germline assignment: CDR1 LNHDA and CDR2 SQIVND (reference sequence). As handled by the study authors: Scientists estimated how many nucleated cells there were by amplifying reference gene primers. TCRdb's copy holds only in-frame clones and misses some; the assay was immunoSEQ multiplex PCR. V and J calls and clone size are given by that table; D and trimming were obtained from the DNA. The sample holds about 150,000 clones; around 80% are singletons and the top ten take approximately 14%.

This clonotype was obtained from a human donor with acute or convalescent COVID-19. The donor label of this sample is uncertain. The chain has TRBV19 and TRBJ1-1; D may be TRBD1 (6 bases). Sequenced: peripheral blood. Here the CDR3 reads CASSPQGTFETFF. The CDR3 DNA follows: TGTGCCAGTAGTCCTCAAGGGACATTTGAGACTTTCTTT.